This T cell receptor (beta chain) was captured in a study of blood T cells in healthy people across ages. Worth noting for this clonotype: Its cognate antigen is unknown. At one end the junction does not follow the germline gene, possibly because of a read error.

Regarding the study as a whole: Long-lived donors carried more naive CD4+ cells and greater diversity than aged donors.

Germline CDR1 and CDR2: SGHNT and YYREEE (reference sequence). The CDR3 is made up of 15 amino acids. A second 7 to 11 cycle PCR used barcoded and J-beta primers. TCRdb called the 5' RACE reads again in MiXCR, with one record for every CDR3 protein. The profile shows 1.5 million to 2 million distinct CDR3 sequences, approximately 28% of them singletons. Individuals who donated were healthy Caucasians from Russia aged roughly 6 to 100. Approximately 9 milliliters of peripheral blood were drawn from each donor into EDTA-treated tubes. The material sequenced was blood. The rearrangement uses TRBV5-4 and TRBJ1-1, with D hard to call. This receptor was taken from a woman in her twenties or thirties in good health. The CDR3 sequence: CANSLVGVMNTEAFF. CDR3 nucleotide sequence: TGTGCCAACAGCTTAGTTGGAGTAATGAACACTGAAGCTTTCTTT. Full variable domain (rest looked up from reference TRBV5-4 and TRBJ1-1): ETGVTQSPTHLIKTRGQQVTLRCSSQSGHNTVSWYQQALGQGPQFIFQYYREEENGRGNFPPRFSGLQFPNYSSELNVNALELDDSALYLCANSLVGVMNTEAFFGQGTRLTVV.